The present TCR beta chain was sequenced within a study of blood T cell repertoires in COVID-19. Under the authors' procedure: Amplification of reference gene primers was used by the study to estimate nucleated cell counts. TCRdb's copy holds only in-frame clones and misses some; the assay was immunoSEQ multiplex PCR. The DNA was the basis for D and trimming; V, J and clone size are from that table. The table shows about 67,000 clones, with less than 90% occurring only once. This CDR3 has 16 amino acids. V trimming: 6 bases; J trimming: 1 base; junction bases outside the gene matches: 8. CDR1 SGHTA and CDR2 FQGTGA come from the germline V gene.

The specimen sequenced was peripheral blood. This receptor was taken from a man in his fifties or sixties with active COVID-19. The V and J genes are TRBV7-3 and TRBJ2-1; 8 bases line up with TRBD2. The CDR3 DNA follows: TGTGCCAGCAGTCCCGGTGGACTAGCTTCCTACAATGAGCAGTTCTTC. It is translated as CASSPGGLASYNEQFF.